Detailed here is one T cell receptor beta chain. Its antigen is still unknown. The record has no base qualities; no much larger clone is one base away. Library prep was done by the immunoSEQ multiplex PCR assay. DNA from the CD4+ T cells that had been cultured and isolated underwent TCR beta CDR3 sequencing. As for the authors' bioinformatics: Non-productive TCR sequences were removed, reads were trimmed to the CDR3 region, and CDR3s of at least 7 amino acids were retained. Antigen-specific clonotypes were identified using the MANAFEST web app by comparison of expansion in peptide wells against reference cultures. Positive clones required FDR<0.05 expansion versus reference and all other wells, odds ratio above 5, and frequency above 0.1% in two replicate wells. Clonotypes significantly expanded in SARS-CoV-2 spike wells and in at least one common cold coronavirus spike condition were defined as cross-reactive. CDR3 similarity was assessed by Levenshtein distance with the stringdist R package, and unrooted trees were built with ape in R 3.6.1. TCRdb took over this immuneACCESS table, retaining in-frame rearrangements with V and J assigned. Such tables are incomplete; in checked studies, under half of the missing clones stem from an unresolved V gene, and the remainder is unexplained. That table supplies the V and J calls and clone size; D and trimming were determined from the DNA. This sample comprises about 74,000 clones, roughly 80% of them detected only once. Together, the top ten hold around 2.1% of the sample.

CDR1 and CDR2 were assigned from the germline V gene as MNHEY and SVGAGI. The CDR3, from cysteine to phenylalanine, totals 12 residues. CDR3 DNA only is kept here, 36 bases in frame from base 1. V is trimmed back by 8 bases and J by 5 bases, and the junction contains 3 bases that no gene match accounts for. After about 9 days of culture, CD4+ T cells were isolated with the EasySep CD4+ T cell isolation kit. Negative nucleocapsid antibody results before and after vaccination confirmed that the healthy vaccine recipients had no prior SARS-CoV-2 infection. Half of the culture medium was replaced with fresh IL-2-containing medium on days 3 and 7. Unless noted otherwise, every peptide stimulation condition was cultured in triplicate wells. PBMC were separated from whole blood using Ficoll-Paque Plus gradient centrifugation and were then either cryopreserved at -140C or used fresh. The QIAamp micro DNA kit was used to extract genomic DNA from the cultured CD4+ T cells.

The data derive from a study of vaccination effects on CD4 cells after COVID-19 (dated by TCRdb to 2022 to 2024). In terms of the full investigation: In the ViraFEST assay, PBMC were stimulated with viral peptide pools, and TCR sequencing was then used to find antigen-specific CD4+ T cell clonotypes based on their expansion. Altogether, around eleven COVID-19 convalescent patients and several SARS-CoV-2-naive healthy vaccine recipients made up the full study. A few million PBMC per well were cultured with 9 to 10 ug/ml peptides in IMDM containing roughly 5% human AB serum, 10 IU/ml IL-2 and gentamicin. SARS-CoV-2 spike-specific CD4+ TCR repertoires from before and after mRNA vaccination were compared in COVID-19 convalescent patients and in infection-naive vaccine recipients. The Oncomine TCR Beta short-read assay on an Illumina iSeq 100 was used to sequence cultures from other donors in the study. Two doses of either the BNT162b2 or the mRNA-1273 mRNA SARS-CoV-2 vaccine were administered to participants. The study at large found these results: At late post-vaccination timepoints, both infection-induced and vaccine-induced clones showed marked clonal contraction, consistent with waning T cell responses. In healthy vaccine recipients, vaccine-induced clones were almost all SARS-CoV-2 mono-reactive, with only 1 of 255 cross-reactive with common cold coronaviruses. Limitations of the study were the small number of convalescent patients and the absence of early post-infection timepoints.

The chain uses TRBV6-5 and TRBJ2-5, and TRBD1 aligns with 9 junction nucleotides. The sample in question was CD4+ T cells from PBMCs cultured without peptide, obtained before COVID-19 vaccination. This sequence originates from a human donor who received a COVID-19 vaccine. In nucleotides, the sequence is TGTGCCAGCGGAGGACAGGGGGAGACCCAGTACTTC. Its product reads: CASGGQGETQYF.